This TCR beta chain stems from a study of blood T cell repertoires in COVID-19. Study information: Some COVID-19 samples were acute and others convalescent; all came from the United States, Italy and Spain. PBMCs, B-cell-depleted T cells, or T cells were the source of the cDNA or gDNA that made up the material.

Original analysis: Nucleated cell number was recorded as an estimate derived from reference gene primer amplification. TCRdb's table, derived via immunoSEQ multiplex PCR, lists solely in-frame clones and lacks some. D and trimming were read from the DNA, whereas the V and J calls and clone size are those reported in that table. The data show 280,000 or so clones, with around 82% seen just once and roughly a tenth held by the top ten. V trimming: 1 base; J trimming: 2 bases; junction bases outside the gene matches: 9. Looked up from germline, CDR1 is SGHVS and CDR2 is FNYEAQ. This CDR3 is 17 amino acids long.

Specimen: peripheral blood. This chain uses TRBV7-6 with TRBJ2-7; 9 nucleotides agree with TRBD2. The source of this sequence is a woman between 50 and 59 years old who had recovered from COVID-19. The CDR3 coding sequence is TGTGCCAGCAGCTTAGGATCACCTAGCGGGGAACCCTACGAGCAGTACTTC. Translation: CASSLGSPSGEPYEQYF. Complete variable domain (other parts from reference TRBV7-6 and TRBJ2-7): GAGVSQSPRYKVTKRGQDVALRCDPISGHVSLYWYRQALGQGPEFLTYFNYEAQQDKSGLPNDRFSAERPEGSISTLTIQRTEQRDSAMYRCASSLGSPSGEPYEQYFGPGTRLTVT.